The rows below give T cell receptor beta chains drawn from one sample of a study of OX40 agonist ivuxolimab in advanced cancers. Here immunoSEQ multiplex PCR was the method, and the copy in TCRdb shows in-frame clones only, minus some. The table has fewer than 80,000 clones, roughly 85% seen once. Sequenced material: CD4+ or CD8+ T cells sorted from blood, taken in a trial of the OX40 agonist ivuxolimab. The source of these receptors is an adult with an advanced solid tumor such as melanoma, head and neck, liver or kidney cancer. Each CDR3 is given with its conserved first and last residue. A D gene is named only where the DNA matches it firmly. The size entry is marked missing in some rows and otherwise reads once, few, many or a size class.

D gene,J gene,clone size,V gene,CDR3 DNA,CDR3 protein
TRBD1,TRBJ2-7,once,TRBV29-1,TGCAGCGTTGTACAGGGGGCTTACGAGCAGTACTTC,CSVVQGAYEQYF
-,TRBJ1-2,-,TRBV6-1,TGTGCCAGCAGTGACCCCTGGTTCCGTGGCTACACCTTC,CASSDPWFRGYTF
-,TRBJ2-5,-,TRBV7-9,TGTGCCAGCAGCCCGTACGAGACCCAGTACTTC,CASSPYETQYF
-,TRBJ2-5,-,TRBV18,TGTGCCAGCTCACCAAACGGAAGGGAGACCCAGTACTTC,CASSPNGRETQYF
-,TRBJ2-2,-,TRBV28,TGTGCCAGCAGCCCTTTAGCTACGAACACCGGGGAGCTGTTTTTT,CASSPLATNTGELFF
-,TRBJ2-7,few,TRBV6-6,TGTGCCAGCAGTTCCAAATCGGAGCAGTACTTC,CASSSKSEQYF
TRBD1,TRBJ2-2,few,TRBV6-5,TGTGCCAGCCAGGGGGCGCCCACCGGGGAGCTGTTTTTT,CASQGAPTGELFF
-,TRBJ2-7,-,TRBV5-1,TGCGCCAGCAGTCGGGCCCCCGGGGCCTACGAGCAGTACTTC,CASSRAPGAYEQYF
-,TRBJ2-7,-,TRBV7-8,TGTGCCAGCAGCTTAAGAGGGTCCTACGAGCAGTACTTC,CASSLRGSYEQYF
-,TRBJ1-5,-,TRBV29-1,TGCAGCGCTCCCCCGGATCAGCCCCAGCATTTT,CSAPPDQPQHF
TRBD1,TRBJ2-5,-,TRBV19,TGTGCCAGTAGTAACCTCGGGACAGCTGAAGAGACCCAGTACTTC,CASSNLGTAEETQYF
TRBD1,TRBJ2-7,once,TRBV4-3,TGCGCCAGCAGCCAGGGACAGGGATACTCCTACGAGCAGTACTTC,CASSQGQGYSYEQYF
TRBD1,TRBJ2-7,-,TRBV30,TGTGCCTGGAACGGACAGGTCAGCTCCTACGAGCAGTACTTC,CAWNGQVSSYEQYF
-,TRBJ2-7,-,TRBV19,TGTGCCAGTAGTAGGACCGAAAACTACGAGCAGTACTTC,CASSRTENYEQYF
TRBD2,TRBJ2-1,-,TRBV5-1,TGCGCCAGCAGCTTCCCAACTAGCGGGAGGGAGGTGAATGAGCAGTTCTTC,CASSFPTSGREVNEQFF